The 16 T cell receptor beta chains reported below all come from one sample, sequenced in a study of cytomegalovirus exposure and HLA in healthy donors. 60 Vbeta and 13 Jbeta primers were used in PCR. The protocol was immunoSEQ multiplex PCR, while the TCRdb copy is restricted to in-frame clones and leaves out a portion. Of roughly 100,000 clones in the sample, less than 75% were seen once. Sequencing was performed on PBMCs. The receptors originated from a man in his forties in good health and CMV-seropositive.

CDR3 in DNA: TGTGCCAGCACCTTGACTTTAGTTGGTACGCAGTATTTT. Translation: CASTLTLVGTQYF. The V gene is TRBV6-1, the J gene TRBJ2-3; no firm D call. The CDR3 runs to 13 residues. V was trimmed by 7 bases and J by 8 bases, leaving 16 bases between them. Germline V gene data show CDR1 as MNHNS and CDR2 as SASEGT.

The chain links TRBV2 to TRBJ2-3; 10 positions match TRBD2. The CDR3 length is 16 residues. Germline-derived CDR1 and CDR2 are SNHLY and FYNNEI. J was trimmed by 1 base and V by 6 bases; bases with no gene match: 7. This CDR3 is CASSPTGLAGTDTQYF. Here the CDR3 DNA reads TGTGCCAGCAGCCCAACCGGACTAGCGGGCACAGATACGCAGTATTTT.

V gene TRBV27 combines with J gene TRBJ2-7; D remains ambiguous. V lost 2 bases and J 1 base, leaving 6 bases between the germline ends. Germline V gene sequence: CDR1 MNHEY, CDR2 SMNVEV (reference sequence). This CDR3 contains 13 residues. The CDR3 sequence: CASSLLRSYEQYF. CDR3 DNA sequence: TGTGCCAGCAGTTTACTGCGTTCCTACGAGCAGTACTTC.

The chain employs TRBV19 and TRBJ2-1; possible D gene TRBD2, 7 bases. The CDR3 loop spans 14 amino acids. The germline CDR1 and CDR2 sequences are LNHDA and SQIVND (reference sequence). CDR3 DNA: TGTGCAAGTCACCGGGGGCGGGGGAACAATGAGCAGTTCTTC. It is translated as CASHRGRGNNEQFF.

The rearrangement uses TRBV5-1 and TRBJ2-1; the D is unclear. The V gene's germline CDR1 is SGHRS and CDR2 YFSETQ. The CDR3 covers 12 residues. Trimming shortened V by 2 bases and J by 3 bases, and 3 bases separated the two germline ends. The DNA for the CDR3 is TGCGCCAGCAGCTTTAACTACAATGAGCAGTTCTTC. It codes for CASSFNYNEQFF.

This chain uses TRBV6-5 with TRBJ1-2; 8 nucleotides agree with TRBD1. Germline trimming cut 7 bases from V and 6 bases from J; bases unmatched to any gene: 7. Germline CDR1 reads MNHEY; CDR2 reads SVGAGI. This CDR3 region has 13 residues. The CDR3 loop reads CASIGQGVDGYTF. For the CDR3, the DNA is TGTGCCAGCATTGGACAGGGAGTGGATGGCTACACCTTC.

The chain carries TRBV5-6 and TRBJ2-7; 10 positions agree with TRBD1. Trimming at V came to 6 bases and at J to 0 bases, leaving 9 bases not matched to a gene. The length of the CDR3 is 16 residues. In germline, CDR1 is SGHDT, CDR2 YYEEEE. The CDR3 reads CASKQPGQGSSYEQYV. In DNA, the CDR3 is TGTGCCAGCAAACAACCGGGACAGGGGAGCTCCTACGAGCAGTACGTC.

Comment on this clone: The junction differs from germline at one of its ends, possibly a read error. The chain carries TRBV19 and TRBJ1-2; 7 bases match TRBD1. The CDR3 is made up of 14 amino acids. Germline CDR1 LNHDA, CDR2 SQIVND (reference sequence). CDR3 nucleotides: TGTGCCGGTAGTATGGGGACAGCCCTCTATGGCTACACCTTC. Translating gives CAGSMGTALYGYTF.

As regards this clone: At one end, the junction sequence differs from germline, possibly due to a read error. V gene TRBV7-9 combines with J gene TRBJ1-1; TRBD1 agrees at 11 bases. The CDR3 covers 11 residues. In germline, CDR1 is SEHNR, CDR2 FQNEAQ (reference sequence). CDR3 sequence (DNA): TGTGCCAGCAGCTTGGGACAGGGGGGCCGGTTT. Translation gives CASSLGQGGRF.

This chain links TRBV10-3 with TRBJ2-1, with D unresolved. Trimming removed 3 bases from V and 4 bases from J, with 7 bases in between. The CDR3 extends over 13 amino acids. Germline-derived CDR1 and CDR2 are ENHRY and SYGVKD. For the CDR3, the DNA is TGTGCCATCAGTGAATTGACTTACAATGAGCAGTTCTTC. Translating it yields CAISELTYNEQFF.

The chain has TRBV6-5 and TRBJ2-4, with 11 nucleotides matching TRBD1. Germline CDR1 reads MNHEY; CDR2 reads SVGAGI. V shed 6 bases, J shed 6 bases, and the junction held 7 bases outside the gene matches. The CDR3 has 15 amino acids. CDR3 bases: TGTGCCAGCAGGTCACCGGGACAGGGGGGAAACATTCAGTACTTC. Translation gives CASRSPGQGGNIQYF.

This rearrangement joins TRBV7-2 to TRBJ2-5, with 12 positions matching TRBD1. Germline CDR1 reads SGHTA; CDR2 reads FQGNSA. J gave up 4 bases and V 2 bases, and 8 bases lay outside the gene matches. This CDR3 is 17 amino acids long. The CDR3 coding sequence is TGTGCCAGCAGCTTATTTCGGGACAGGGGGCTAGGAGAGACCCAGTACTTC. Amino acids: CASSLFRDRGLGETQYF.

V gene TRBV4-1 combines with J gene TRBJ2-5; D not resolved. This CDR3 has 14 amino acids. CDR1 is MGHRA and CDR2 is YSYEKL in the germline V gene. V lost 0 bases, J lost 4 bases, and 9 bases lay in between. Written as DNA, the CDR3 is TGCGCCAGCAGCCAAGATTGGGCCGGAGAGACCCAGTACTTC. Protein product: CASSQDWAGETQYF.

The chain couples TRBV5-1 to TRBJ2-4; 13 nucleotides line up with TRBD2. Germline values: CDR1 SGHRS, CDR2 YFSETQ. The CDR3 extends over 17 amino acids. V was clipped by 0 bases and J by 12 bases; unmatched bases: 12. Written as DNA, the CDR3 is TGCGCCAGCAGCTTGGGCCTCCCACTAGCGGGAGGGTCCTATCAGTACTTC. Encoded protein: CASSLGLPLAGGSYQYF.

V gene TRBV27 combines with J gene TRBJ2-7, with D uncertain. The length of the CDR3 is 14 residues. Trimming removed 3 bases from V and 2 bases from J, with 11 bases in between. Germline V lookup: CDR1 MNHEY, CDR2 SMNVEV (reference sequence). CDR3: CASSFEAGTYEQYF. The DNA of the CDR3 is TGTGCCAGCAGTTTCGAGGCCGGTACCTACGAGCAGTACTTC.

The chain is built from TRBV9 and TRBJ2-3; tentative D call: TRBD2 (6 bases). Trimming took 3 bases from V and 5 from J, leaving 10 bases between them. The CDR3 spans 13 residues. CDR1 SGDLS and CDR2 YYNGEE come from the germline V gene. DNA for the CDR3: TGTGCCAGCAGCGGGAGGGCCAAAGATACGCAGTATTTT. Its translation: CASSGRAKDTQYF.